This T cell receptor beta chain is from a study of chemoradiotherapy in HPV16-positive cancers. Samples were taken several times over chemoradiotherapy. Study-wide findings and caveats: For HPV16-positive patients, expanding HPV-responsive T cells associated with longer recurrence-free survival. HPV-specific T cells were functionally defined from only a couple of HPV16-positive patients. Candidate HPV-specific clones and E7-related TCR motifs grew in tumor during treatment.

Worth noting for this clone: Its antigen is not known.

Here immunoSEQ multiplex PCR was the method, and the copy in TCRdb shows in-frame clones only, minus some. This table has 12,000 or so clones, around 82% appearing once. The clonotype originates from a human donor with HPV-associated anogenital cancer. The specimen was taken from a patient who underwent chemoradiotherapy.

CDR3 DNA: TGTGCCAGCAGGGAGCTCCGCGGAGGCACTGAAGCTTTCTTT. Protein: CASRELRGGTEAFF. The chain recombines TRBV2 with TRBJ1-1; no clear D. Germline CDR1 is SNHLY and CDR2 is FYNNEI. The CDR3 extends over 14 amino acids. Between the trimmed V and J ends, which lost 6 bases and 4 bases, there was a span of 15 bases. The complete variable domain, with remaining parts taken from reference TRBV2 and TRBJ1-1, reads EPEVTQTPSHQVTQMGQEVILRCVPISNHLYFYWYRQILGQKVEFLVSFYNNEISEKSEIFDDQFSVERPDGSNFTLKIRSTKLEDSAMYFCASRELRGGTEAFFGQGTRLTVV.